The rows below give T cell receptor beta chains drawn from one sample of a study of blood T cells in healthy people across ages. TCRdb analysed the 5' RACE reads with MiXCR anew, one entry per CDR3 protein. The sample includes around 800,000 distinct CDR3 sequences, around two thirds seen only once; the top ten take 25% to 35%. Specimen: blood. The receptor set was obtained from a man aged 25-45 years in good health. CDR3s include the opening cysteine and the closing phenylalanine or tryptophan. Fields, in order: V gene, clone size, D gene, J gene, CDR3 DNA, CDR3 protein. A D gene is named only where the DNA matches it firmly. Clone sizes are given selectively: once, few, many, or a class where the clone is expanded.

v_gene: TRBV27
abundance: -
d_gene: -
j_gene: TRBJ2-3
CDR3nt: TGTGCCAGCAGTTTCCTGGGACTCCAACGTCGGGATACGCAGTATTTT
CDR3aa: CASSFLGLQRRDTQYF

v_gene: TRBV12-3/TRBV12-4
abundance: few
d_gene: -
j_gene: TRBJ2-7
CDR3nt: TGTGCCAGCAGTGACTACGGGACTCTCTCCTACGAGCAGTACTTC
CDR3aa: CASSDYGTLSYEQYF

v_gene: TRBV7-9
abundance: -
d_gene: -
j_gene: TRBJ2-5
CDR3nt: TGTGCCAGCAGCTTCTGGGTGGGAATCGAGGAGACCCAGTACTTC
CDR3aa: CASSFWVGIEETQYF

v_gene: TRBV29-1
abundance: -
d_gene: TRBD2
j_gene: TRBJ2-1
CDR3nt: TGCAGCGTTGAAGGGACTAGCATCAATGAGCAGTTCTTC
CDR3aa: CSVEGTSINEQFF

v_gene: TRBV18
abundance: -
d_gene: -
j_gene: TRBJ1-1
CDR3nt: TGTGCCAGCTCAGGCAAATCAGGGGAGGTCACTGAAGCTTTCTTT
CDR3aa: CASSGKSGEVTEAFF

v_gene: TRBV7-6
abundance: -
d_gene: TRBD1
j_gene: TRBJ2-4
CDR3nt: TGTGCCAGCAGCTCCGGACAGGAGATAAACATTCAGTACTTC
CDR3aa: CASSSGQEINIQYF

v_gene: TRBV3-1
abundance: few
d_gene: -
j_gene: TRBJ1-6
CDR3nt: TGTGCCAGCAGCCAGGGGACCTCCAGCGTACCCCTCCACTTT
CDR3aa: CASSQGTSSVPLHF

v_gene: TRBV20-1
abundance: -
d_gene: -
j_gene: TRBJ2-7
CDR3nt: TGCAGTGCTAGGGACAACTACGAGCAGTACTTC
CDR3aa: CSARDNYEQYF

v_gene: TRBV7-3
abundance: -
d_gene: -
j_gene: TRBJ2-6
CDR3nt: TGTGCCAGCAGCGCCGACACTGGGGCCAACGTCCTGACTTTC
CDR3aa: CASSADTGANVLTF

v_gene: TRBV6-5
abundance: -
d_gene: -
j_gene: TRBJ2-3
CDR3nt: TGTGCCAGCAGCTACAGGGAACCTAGCACAGATACGCAGTATTTT
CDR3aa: CASSYREPSTDTQYF

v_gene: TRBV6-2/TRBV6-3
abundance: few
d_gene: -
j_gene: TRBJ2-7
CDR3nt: TGTGCCAGCAGTTACCGGCTGGGTCAGGCCTACGAGCAGTACTTC
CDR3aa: CASSYRLGQAYEQYF

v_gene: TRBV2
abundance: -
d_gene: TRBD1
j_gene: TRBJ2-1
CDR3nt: TGTGCCAGCAGTGGGGGGACAGGGCCCTACAATGAGCAGTTCTTC
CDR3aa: CASSGGTGPYNEQFF

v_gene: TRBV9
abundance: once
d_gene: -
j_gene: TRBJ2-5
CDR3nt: TGTGCCAGCAGCGTAGGCGCCCAAACAGGGCACCGACAAGAGACCCAGTACTTC
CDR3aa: CASSVGAQTGHRQETQYF

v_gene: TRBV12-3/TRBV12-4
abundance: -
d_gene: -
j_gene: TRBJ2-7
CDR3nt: TGTGCCAGCAGTCCCCCCCACGAGCAGTACTTC
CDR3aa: CASSPPHEQYF

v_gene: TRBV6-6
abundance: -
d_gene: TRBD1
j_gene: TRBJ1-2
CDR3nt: TGTGCCAGCAGCTCCCCGTCGGACAGGGTCTCTAGCTATGGCTACACCTTC
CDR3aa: CASSSPSDRVSSYGYTF

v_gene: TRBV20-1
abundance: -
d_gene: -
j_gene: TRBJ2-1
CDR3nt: TGCAGTGCCACCAGTTCCTCCGGTTTGGGGAGGCCAAATGAGCAGTTCTTC
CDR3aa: CSATSSSGLGRPNEQFF

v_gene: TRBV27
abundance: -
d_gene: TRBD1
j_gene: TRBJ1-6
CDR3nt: TGTGCCAGTAGTTTCCCAGGGGGGGGTTCACCCCTCCACTTT
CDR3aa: CASSFPGGGSPLHF

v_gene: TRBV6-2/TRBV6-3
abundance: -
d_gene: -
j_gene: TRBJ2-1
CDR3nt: TGTGCCAGCAGCTGGCGGGATGAGCAGTTCTTC
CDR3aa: CASSWRDEQFF

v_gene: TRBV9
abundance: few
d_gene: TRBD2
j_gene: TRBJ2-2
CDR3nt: TGTGCCAGCAGCGTAGGCGGGGGGGCGAGCGGGGAGCTGTTTTTT
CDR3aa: CASSVGGGASGELFF

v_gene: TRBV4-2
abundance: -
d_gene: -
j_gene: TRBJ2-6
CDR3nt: TGTGCCAGCAGCCGTCCGGGGACTGGGGCCAACGTCCTGACTTTC
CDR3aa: CASSRPGTGANVLTF

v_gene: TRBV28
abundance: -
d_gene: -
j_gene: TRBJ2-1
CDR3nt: TGTGCCAGCAGTCGATATATCAATGAGCAGTTCTTC
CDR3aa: CASSRYINEQFF

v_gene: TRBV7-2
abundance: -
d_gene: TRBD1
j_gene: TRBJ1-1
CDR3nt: TGTGCCAGCAGCTCCGGACCGACAGGGGCTGAAGCTTTCTTT
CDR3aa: CASSSGPTGAEAFF

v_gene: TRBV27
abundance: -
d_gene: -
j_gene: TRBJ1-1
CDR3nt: TGTGCCAGCACGGTCGGCAGTCTCACTGAAGCTTTCTTT
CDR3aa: CASTVGSLTEAFF

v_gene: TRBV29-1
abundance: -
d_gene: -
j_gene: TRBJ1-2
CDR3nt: TGCAGCGTTGAAGATGACTCACTAGCTGGCGGCTACACCTTC
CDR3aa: CSVEDDSLAGGYTF

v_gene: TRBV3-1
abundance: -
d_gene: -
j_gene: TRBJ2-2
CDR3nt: TGTGCCAGCAGCCAAGTAGCGGAGAACACCGGGGAGCTGTTTTTT
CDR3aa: CASSQVAENTGELFF

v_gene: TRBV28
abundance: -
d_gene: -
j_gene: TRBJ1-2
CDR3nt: TGTGCCAGCAGCGTCTGGGGCGCGGGCTACACCTTC
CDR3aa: CASSVWGAGYTF

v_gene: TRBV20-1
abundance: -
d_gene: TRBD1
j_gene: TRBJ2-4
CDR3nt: TGCAGTGCTAGTATGAGACAGGGGTTAGAGCAGTACTTC
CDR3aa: CSASMRQGLEQYF

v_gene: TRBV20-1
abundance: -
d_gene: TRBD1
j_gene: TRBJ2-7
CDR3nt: TGCAGTGCAAAAAAAGACAGGGCTGACGAGCAGTACTTC
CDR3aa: CSAKKDRADEQYF

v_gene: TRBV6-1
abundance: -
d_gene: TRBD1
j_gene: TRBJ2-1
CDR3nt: TGTGCCAGTTGGAGGGGGACAGGGTCCTACAATGAGCAGTTCTTC
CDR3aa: CASWRGTGSYNEQFF

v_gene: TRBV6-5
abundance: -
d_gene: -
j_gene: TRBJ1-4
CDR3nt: TGTGCCAGCAGTTGGGCACAGGGAAGCGAAAAACTGTTTTTT
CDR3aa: CASSWAQGSEKLFF

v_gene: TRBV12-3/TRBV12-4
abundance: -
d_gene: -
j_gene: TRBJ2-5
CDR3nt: TGTGCCAGCGCTACACTAGCTCTCGGGGGCTTAGAGACCCAGTACTTC
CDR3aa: CASATLALGGLETQYF

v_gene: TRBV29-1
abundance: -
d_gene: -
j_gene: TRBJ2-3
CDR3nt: TGCAGCGTGGGGGGGGGCTATACGCAGTATTTT
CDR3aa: CSVGGGYTQYF

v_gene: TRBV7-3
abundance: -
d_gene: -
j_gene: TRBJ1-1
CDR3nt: TGTGCCAGCAGCTTTGACAGGCTTGAAGCTTTCTTT
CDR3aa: CASSFDRLEAFF

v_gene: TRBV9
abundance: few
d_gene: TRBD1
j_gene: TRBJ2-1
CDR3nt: TGTGCCAGCAGCCCCCGGGACAGGAGTAATGAGCAGTTCTTC
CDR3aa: CASSPRDRSNEQFF

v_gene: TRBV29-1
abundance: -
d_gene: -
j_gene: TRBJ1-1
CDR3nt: TGCAGCGCCACTATGGCCGGGATTGAAGCTTTCTTT
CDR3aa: CSATMAGIEAFF

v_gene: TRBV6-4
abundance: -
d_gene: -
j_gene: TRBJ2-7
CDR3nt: TGTGCCAGCAGTGAAGTTGAGTCGGCGTTATCCTACAATGAGCAGTACTTC
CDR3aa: CASSEVESALSYNEQYF

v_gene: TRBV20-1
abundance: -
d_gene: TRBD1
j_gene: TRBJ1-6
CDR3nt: TGCAGTGCTAGTGTGCATTCGGACAGGTACAGCTCACCCCTCCACTTT
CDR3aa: CSASVHSDRYSSPLHF

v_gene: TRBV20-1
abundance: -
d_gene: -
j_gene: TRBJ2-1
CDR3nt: TGCAGTGCTAGTGACCACGCCTCTCCGGGGAATGAGCAGTTCTTC
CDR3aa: CSASDHASPGNEQFF

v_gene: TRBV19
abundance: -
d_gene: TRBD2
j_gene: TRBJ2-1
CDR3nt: TGTGCCAGTAGTGATTACCGGGGGGCCTACAATGAGCAGTTCTTC
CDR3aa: CASSDYRGAYNEQFF

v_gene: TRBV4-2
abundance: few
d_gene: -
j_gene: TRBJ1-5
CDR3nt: TGTGCCAGCGGAGAAGAGGGCAGTAGAGGCAATCAGCCCCAGCATTTT
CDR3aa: CASGEEGSRGNQPQHF

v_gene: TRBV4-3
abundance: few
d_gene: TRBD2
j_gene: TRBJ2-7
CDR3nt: TGCGCCAGCAGCCAAGACGCTAGCGGGTTGTACGAGCAGTACTTC
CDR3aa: CASSQDASGLYEQYF

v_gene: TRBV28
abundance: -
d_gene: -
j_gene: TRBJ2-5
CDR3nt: TGTGCCAGCAGTTTAATGGGGGCACGCCAAGAGACCCAGTACTTC
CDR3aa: CASSLMGARQETQYF

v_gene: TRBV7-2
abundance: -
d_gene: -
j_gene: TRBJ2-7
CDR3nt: TGTGCCAGCAGCTCCGGGACACTACAATACGAGCAGTACTTC
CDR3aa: CASSSGTLQYEQYF

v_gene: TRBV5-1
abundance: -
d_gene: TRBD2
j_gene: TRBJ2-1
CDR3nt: TGCGCCAGCAGCTTCGGGACTAGTCTATACAATGAGCAGTTCTTC
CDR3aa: CASSFGTSLYNEQFF

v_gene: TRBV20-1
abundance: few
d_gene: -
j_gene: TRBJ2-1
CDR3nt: TGCAGTGCTAGAGTTTTCGACCAGAGCTCCTACAATGAGCAGTTCTTC
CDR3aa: CSARVFDQSSYNEQFF